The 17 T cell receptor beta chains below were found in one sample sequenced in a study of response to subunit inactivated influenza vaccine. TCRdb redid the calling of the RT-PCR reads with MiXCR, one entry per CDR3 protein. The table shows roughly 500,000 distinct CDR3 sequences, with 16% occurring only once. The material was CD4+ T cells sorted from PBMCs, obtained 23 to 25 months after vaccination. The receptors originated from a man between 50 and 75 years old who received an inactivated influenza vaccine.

CDR3 bases: TGTGCCAGCAGAAAAACAGGGGGCAGCGACGAGCAGTACTTC. This gives the protein CASRKTGGSDEQYF. The chain recombines TRBV6-1 with TRBJ2-7; 9 bases are a match to TRBD1. Looked up from germline, CDR1 is MNHNS and CDR2 is SASEGT. The junction had 8 bases not matched to a gene; V was cut back by 6 bases and J by 5 bases. The CDR3 is 14 amino acids.

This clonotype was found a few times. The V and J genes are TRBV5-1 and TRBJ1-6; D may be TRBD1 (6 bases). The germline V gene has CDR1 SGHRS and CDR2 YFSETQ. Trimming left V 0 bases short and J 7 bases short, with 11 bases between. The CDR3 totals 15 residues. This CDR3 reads CASSLEGEGNSPLHF. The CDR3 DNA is TGCGCCAGCAGCTTGGAGGGGGAGGGAAATTCACCCCTCCACTTT.

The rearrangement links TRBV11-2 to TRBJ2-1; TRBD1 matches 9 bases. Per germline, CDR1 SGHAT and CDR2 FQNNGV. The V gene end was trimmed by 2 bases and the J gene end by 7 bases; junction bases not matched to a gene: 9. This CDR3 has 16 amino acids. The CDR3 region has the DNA TGTGCCAGCAGCTTACGTGGGACAGGGTTTGTGAATGAGCAGTTCTTC. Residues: CASSLRGTGFVNEQFF.

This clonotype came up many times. The chain's CDR3 is CATSRTFMGSRGNTIYF. The CDR3 DNA reads as TGTGCCACCAGCAGAACGTTTATGGGGAGTCGTGGAAACACCATATATTTT. The chain carries TRBV15 and TRBJ1-3, with D unclear. CDR1 is LNHNV, CDR2 YYDKDF, per germline (reference sequence). V was trimmed by 2 bases and J by 3 bases, leaving 17 bases between them. This CDR3 region has 17 residues.

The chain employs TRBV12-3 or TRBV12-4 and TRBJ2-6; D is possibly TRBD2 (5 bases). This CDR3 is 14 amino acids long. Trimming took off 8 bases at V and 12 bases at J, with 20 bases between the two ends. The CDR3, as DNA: TGTGCCAGCGGTCCCGGGGTGGGGTCGGGCGTCCTGACTTTC. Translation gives CASGPGVGSGVLTF.

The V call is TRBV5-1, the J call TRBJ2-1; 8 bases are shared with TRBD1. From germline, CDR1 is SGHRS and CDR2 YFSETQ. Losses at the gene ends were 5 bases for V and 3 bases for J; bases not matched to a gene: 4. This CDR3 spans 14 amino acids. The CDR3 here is CASRRGQGYNEQFF. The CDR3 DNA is TGCGCCAGCAGGCGAGGACAGGGCTACAATGAGCAGTTCTTC.

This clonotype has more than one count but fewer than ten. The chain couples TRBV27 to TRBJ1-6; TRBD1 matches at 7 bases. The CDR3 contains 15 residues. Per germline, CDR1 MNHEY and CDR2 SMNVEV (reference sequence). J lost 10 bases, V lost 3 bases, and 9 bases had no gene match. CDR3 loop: CASSFTSGGRSPLHF. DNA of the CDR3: TGTGCCAGCAGTTTCACCTCAGGGGGTCGATCACCCCTCCACTTT.

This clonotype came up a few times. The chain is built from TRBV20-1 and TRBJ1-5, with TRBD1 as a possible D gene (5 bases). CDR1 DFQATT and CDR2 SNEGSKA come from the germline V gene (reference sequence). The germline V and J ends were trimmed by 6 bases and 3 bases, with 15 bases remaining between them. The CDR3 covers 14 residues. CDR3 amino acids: CSASKGPLNQPQHF. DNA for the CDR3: TGCAGTGCCAGCAAGGGACCCCTCAATCAGCCCCAGCATTTT.

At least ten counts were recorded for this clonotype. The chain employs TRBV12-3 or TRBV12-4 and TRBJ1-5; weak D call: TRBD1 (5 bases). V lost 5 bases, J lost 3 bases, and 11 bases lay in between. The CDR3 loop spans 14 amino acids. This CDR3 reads CASSTRGYNQPQHF. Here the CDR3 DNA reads TGTGCCAGCAGTACTCGGGGGTACAATCAGCCCCAGCATTTT.

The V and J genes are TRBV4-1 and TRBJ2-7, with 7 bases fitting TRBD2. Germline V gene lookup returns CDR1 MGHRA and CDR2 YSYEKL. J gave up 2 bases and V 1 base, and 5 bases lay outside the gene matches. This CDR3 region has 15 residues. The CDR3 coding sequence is TGCGCCAGCAGCCAAGCCCTAGCGGCCACCTACGAGCAGTACTTC. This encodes CASSQALAATYEQYF.

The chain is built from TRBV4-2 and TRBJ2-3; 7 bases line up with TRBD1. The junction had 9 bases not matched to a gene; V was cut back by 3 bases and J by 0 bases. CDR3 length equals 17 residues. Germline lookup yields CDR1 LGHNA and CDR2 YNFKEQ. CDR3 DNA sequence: TGTGCCAGCAGCCAGGGACCGGGACAGACAAGCACAGATACGCAGTATTTT. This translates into CASSQGPGQTSTDTQYF.

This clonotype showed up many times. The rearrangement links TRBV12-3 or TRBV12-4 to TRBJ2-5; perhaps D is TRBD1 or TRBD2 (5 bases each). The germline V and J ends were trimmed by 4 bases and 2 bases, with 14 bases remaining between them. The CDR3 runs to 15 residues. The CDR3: CASSSTGTDQETQYF. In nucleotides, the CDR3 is TGTGCCAGCAGTTCCACCGGGACGGATCAAGAGACCCAGTACTTC.

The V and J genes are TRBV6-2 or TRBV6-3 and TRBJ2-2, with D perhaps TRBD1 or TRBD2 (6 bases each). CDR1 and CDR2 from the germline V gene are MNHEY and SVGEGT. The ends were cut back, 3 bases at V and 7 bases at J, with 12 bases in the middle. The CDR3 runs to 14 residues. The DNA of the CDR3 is TGTGCCAGCAGTTATTCGGGGGCCAGCGGGGAGCTGTTTTTT. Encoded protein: CASSYSGASGELFF.

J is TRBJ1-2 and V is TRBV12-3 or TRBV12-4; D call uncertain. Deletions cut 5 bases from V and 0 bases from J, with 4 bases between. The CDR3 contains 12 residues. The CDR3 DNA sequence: TGTGCCAGCAGTAAAGCTAACTATGGCTACACCTTC. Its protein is CASSKANYGYTF.

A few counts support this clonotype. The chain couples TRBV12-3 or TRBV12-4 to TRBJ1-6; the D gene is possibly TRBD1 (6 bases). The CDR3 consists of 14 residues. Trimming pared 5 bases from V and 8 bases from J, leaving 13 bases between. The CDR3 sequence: CASSPTGIYSPLHF. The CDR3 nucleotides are TGTGCCAGCAGTCCAACAGGGATTTATTCACCCCTCCACTTT.

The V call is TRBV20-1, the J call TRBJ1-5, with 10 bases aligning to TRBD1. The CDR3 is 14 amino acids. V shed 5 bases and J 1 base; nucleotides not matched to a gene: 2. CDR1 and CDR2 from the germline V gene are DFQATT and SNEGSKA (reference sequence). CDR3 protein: CSAGQGVSNQPQHF. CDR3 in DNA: TGCAGTGCTGGACAGGGGGTCAGCAATCAGCCCCAGCATTTT.

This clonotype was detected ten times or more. CDR3 bases: TGTGCCACCAGTGAATCAGGGGGCGGATTCGGGGAGCTGTTTTTT. Translation gives CATSESGGGFGELFF. V is TRBV24-1 and J is TRBJ2-2; 8 bases are a match to TRBD1. Per germline, CDR1 KGHDR and CDR2 SFDVKD. The CDR3 length is 15 residues. Trimming removed 4 bases from V and 7 bases from J; junction bases left unmatched: 7.